This T cell receptor (beta chain) was captured in a study of blood T cells in healthy people across ages. This clonotype was recorded a few times. Trimming pared 7 bases from V and 2 bases from J, leaving 18 bases between. This CDR3 spans 16 amino acids. Together with a sample-barcoded 5' primer, a J-beta primer mix was included in a second PCR lasting about 7 to 11 cycles. MiXCR, applied by TCRdb to the 5' RACE reads, yields one record per CDR3 protein. The sample records approximately 800,000 distinct CDR3 sequences, about a quarter being singletons. These same records also appear under a second study, on T cells of mothers and their children. From that report: A few healthy Caucasian mothers and their six children were the donors. The M1S primer of the second PCR added sample barcodes and 2-4 random nucleotides. Slightly, though not significantly, more overlap was seen in related than in unrelated mother-child pairs.

The receptor was isolated from a boy under 18 in good health. Material for sequencing was blood. The V gene is TRBV12-3 or TRBV12-4, the J gene TRBJ1-5; weak D call: TRBD1 (6 bases). CDR3 sequence reads: CASNLQGGLGNQPQHF. For the CDR3, the DNA is TGTGCCAGCAACCTACAGGGTGGGCTAGGCAATCAGCCCCAGCATTTT.